Sequencing of this T cell receptor (beta chain) was carried out in a study of T cells in Graves' hyperthyroidism and ophthalmopathy (dated by TCRdb to the late 2010s). General notes on the study: Peripheral blood samples were taken at initial diagnosis, before any treatment was given. To identify TCR V-J signatures that set the groups apart, the researchers used a discovery cohort of 100 or so patients, made up of roughly 45 with Graves' ophthalmopathy and about 60 with stable Graves' hyperthyroidism. An independent validation cohort of 18 to 20 hyperthyroidism patients and 17 patients who later progressed to ophthalmopathy tested prospective prediction of ophthalmopathy. For training and testing, the 80 to 100 patients in the discovery cohort were randomly divided in a 7:3 ratio. Thyroid tissue and blood T-cell repertoires from six Graves' hyperthyroidism patients were also compared in the study. After blood sampling, hyperthyroidism patients were treated with methimazole at a starting dose of 30 mg daily, and ophthalmopathy patients were treated with high-dose intravenous methylprednisolone. The paper reports TCR Vbeta CDR3 sequencing of over 120 peripheral blood samples: 40 or so ophthalmopathy, fewer than 85 hyperthyroidism and 17 progressor patients. The investigation overall reported the following: During validation, the model predicted progression to ophthalmopathy a median of around six months ahead of onset, with 70.59% sensitivity and about 72% specificity. Blood samples also contained most of the expanded thyroid clonotypes (frequency above 0.001), which suggests that blood repertoires may reflect thyroid immune responses. No statistical method was used to set the sample size in advance, and investigators knew the group allocation. Ophthalmopathy was separated from stable hyperthyroidism by a 13 V-J signature model, with approximately 86% sensitivity and roughly 84% specificity obtained in cross-validation and 80%/75% obtained in testing.

Measured from the cysteine to the phenylalanine, the CDR3 is 16 residues long. CDR3 DNA is the only sequence kept; it has 48 bases, read in frame from the first base. The germline V gene (reference sequence) provides CDR1 SGHKS and CDR2 YYEKEE. The junction shows trimming of 4 bases on V and 6 bases on J, and the gene matches do not reach 9 bases of it. Ten or more counts support this clonotype. Its cognate antigen has yet to be identified. Base qualities are missing; no much larger clone stands one base away. A patient counted as having stable Graves' hyperthyroidism if no progression to ophthalmopathy occurred over 18 months of follow-up. Hyperthyroidism patients were aged 18 to 65 years and newly diagnosed, with disease duration of less than 2 months. Exclusion was applied to patients with uncontrolled infections, other autoimmune diseases, pregnancy or lactation. Diagnoses relied on clinical symptoms, serum thyroxine and TRAb, thyroid ultrasound and orbital computed tomography. PBMCs were isolated from 7.5 to 10 ml of fresh peripheral blood by Ficoll-Paque density gradient centrifugation. Total RNA was extracted with Trizol reagent, and quality was checked on an Agilent 2100 Bioanalyzer.

The TCR beta CDR3 regions were amplified from the RNA transcripts. For the first round of RT-PCR on the TCR CDR3, the HTBI primer set was used together with the Qiagen OneStep RT-PCR kit. The libraries were constructed in a second round of multiplex PCR and then size-selected and purified. Paired-end sequencing of the libraries was performed with 100 bp reads on an Illumina HiSeq2000. As for the original processing: SOAPnuke was used to process the raw data, throwing out any read that contained adapters or uncalled bases, had a mean Phred below 15, or lacked an exact constant-primer or identifier match. COPE v1.2.5 was used to merge high-quality paired reads, and clonotypes were defined as unique nucleotide sequences. Clonotypes were aligned to IMGT TRBV, TRBD and TRBJ reference segments using MiTCR v1.1. The analysis was restricted to V-J combinations with a frequency above 0.0001, which together covered approximately 99% of the repertoires. The TCS score was defined as F50 (clonal expansion) divided by E x V (chaos), with BLOSUM62-based TCRdist calculated between CDR3 peptides within each V-J. Welch's t-statistics and random forest reduced roughly 530 V-J features to 13, which were used in a naive Bayes classifier (R e1071). Using fastp trimming at Q25 and MiXCR clonotype assembly, TCRdb reanalyzed the public sequencing data and kept in-frame beta chains. Each entry merges the rows of one CDR3 protein and shows their most common DNA and genes. Clone size and V and J calls follow TCRdb, not the original study. The table for this sample lists roughly 740,000 distinct CDR3 sequences; about a sixth of them were counted only once. The ten top clones hold over 7.5% of the sample.

The material sequenced was blood. This TCR came from a man between 18 and 35 years old with Graves' hyperthyroidism. This chain is built from TRBV5-5 and TRBJ2-1, with 11 middle bases fitting TRBD2. The sequenced DNA: TGTGCCAGCAGCCTTCTACTAGCGGGAGCTTCCAATGAGCAGTTCTTC. This is translated as CASSLLLAGASNEQFF.